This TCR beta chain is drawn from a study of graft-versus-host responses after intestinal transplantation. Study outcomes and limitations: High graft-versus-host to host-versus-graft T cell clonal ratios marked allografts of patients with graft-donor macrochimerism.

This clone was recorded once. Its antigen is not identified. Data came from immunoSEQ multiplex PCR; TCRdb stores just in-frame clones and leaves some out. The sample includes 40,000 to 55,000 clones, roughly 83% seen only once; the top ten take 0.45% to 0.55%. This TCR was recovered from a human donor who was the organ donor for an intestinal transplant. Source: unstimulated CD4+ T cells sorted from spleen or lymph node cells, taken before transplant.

Here the CDR3 DNA reads TGTGCCAGCAGGTCCGACAGGGGAGGGAATGAAAAACTGTTTTTT. As protein: CASRSDRGGNEKLFF. The rearrangement uses TRBV2 and TRBJ1-4; 8 nucleotides agree with TRBD1. J lost 5 bases, V lost 6 bases, and 8 bases had no gene match. Germline lookup yields CDR1 SNHLY and CDR2 FYNNEI. The CDR3 contains 15 residues.